This entry is about one TCR beta chain. Its antigen is not known. A junction end diverges from the germline sequence, so it may reflect a read error. This record comes from a study of response to subunit inactivated influenza vaccine. Points from the study as a whole: The authors proposed limited new T cell recruitment per seasonal influenza vaccination.

TCRdb analysed the RT-PCR reads with MiXCR anew, one entry per CDR3 protein. The sample holds about 310,000 distinct CDR3 sequences, roughly 22% seen once. Sample: PBMCs from blood, taken 21 months after vaccination. This receptor was taken from a man between 50 and 75 years old who received an inactivated influenza vaccine.

Written as DNA, the CDR3 is TGCAGTGTTAGAGGAAGGGCTAGCGGCCAAGAGACCCAGTACTTC. It codes for CSVRGRASGQETQYF. V is TRBV20-1 and J is TRBJ2-5; TRBD2 matches 7 bases. Germline V gene sequence: CDR1 DFQATT, CDR2 SNEGSKA (reference sequence). CDR3 length: 15 amino acids.